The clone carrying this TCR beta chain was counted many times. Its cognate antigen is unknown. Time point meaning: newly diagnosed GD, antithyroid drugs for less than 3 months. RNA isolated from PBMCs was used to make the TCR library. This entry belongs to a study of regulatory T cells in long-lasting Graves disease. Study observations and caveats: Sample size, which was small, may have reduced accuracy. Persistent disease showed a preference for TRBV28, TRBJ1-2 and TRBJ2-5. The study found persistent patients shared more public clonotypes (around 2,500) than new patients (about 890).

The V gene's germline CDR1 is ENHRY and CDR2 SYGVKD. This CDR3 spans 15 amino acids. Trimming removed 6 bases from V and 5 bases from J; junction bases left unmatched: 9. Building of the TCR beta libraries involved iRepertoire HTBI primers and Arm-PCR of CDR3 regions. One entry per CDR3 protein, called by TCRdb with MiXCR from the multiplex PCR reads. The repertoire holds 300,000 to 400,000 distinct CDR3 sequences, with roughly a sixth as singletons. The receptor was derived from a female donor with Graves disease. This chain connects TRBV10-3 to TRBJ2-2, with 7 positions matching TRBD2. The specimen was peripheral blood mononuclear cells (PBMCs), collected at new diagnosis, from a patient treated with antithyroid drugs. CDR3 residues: CAISDHGGRTGELFF. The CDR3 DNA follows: TGTGCCATCAGCGATCATGGCGGGAGAACCGGGGAGCTGTTTTTT.